This TCR beta chain was obtained from a study of identical twins. The study, taken as a whole, reports: Those out-of-frame alpha sequences shared by twins showed an excess of low generation probability. Interpretation of the results relied on cross-sectional statistical analysis and not on following the same donors.

Trimming stripped 6 bases from V and 2 bases from J, with 19 bases between. The CDR3 totals 16 residues. Germline V lookup: CDR1 MGHDK, CDR2 SYGVNS. Worth noting for this clonotype: Its antigen is not known.

Template switching added a universal primer binding site, and final cDNA carried unique molecular identifiers. TCRdb analysed the 5' RACE reads with MiXCR anew, one entry per CDR3 protein. This sample has about 720,000 distinct CDR3 sequences, with 15% to 20% found just once. These data were likewise used in another study, on T cells expressing NK-cell markers.

This clonotype was sampled from a woman aged 18-29 years in good health. Sequencing was performed on PBMCs. The chain links TRBV25-1 to TRBJ2-5; D remains ambiguous. Written as DNA, the CDR3 is TGTGCCAGCAGCGACTCCACTGGACGGAGACAAGAGACCCAGTACTTC. Amino acid sequence: CASSDSTGRRQETQYF.